Below are 4 T cell receptor beta chains sequenced from a single sample in a study of blood T cell repertoires in COVID-19. Profiled with immunoSEQ multiplex PCR; TCRdb holds only in-frame clones, not every one. The sample comprises 75,000 to 85,000 clones, roughly 88% of which are singletons, and 5.8% rests with the top ten. Sequencing used peripheral blood. The source is a man between 45 and 60 years old with active COVID-19.

The chain links TRBV4-1 to TRBJ2-1; 10 bases match TRBD1. CDR1 and CDR2 from the germline V gene are MGHRA and YSYEKL. V gave up 1 base and J gave up 8 bases; unmatched junction bases: 2. The CDR3 extends over 14 amino acids. For the CDR3, the DNA is TGCGCCAGCAGCCAAGGGGGACAGGGGTATGAGCAGTTCTTC. As protein: CASSQGGQGYEQFF.

The chain links TRBV29-1 to TRBJ1-2; possible D gene TRBD1, 5 bases. Trimming removed 5 bases from V and 7 bases from J, with 14 bases in between. In germline, CDR1 is SQVTM, CDR2 ANQGSEA. The CDR3 sequence is 12 residues long. Here the CDR3 reads CSVSGQGGGYTF. The CDR3 nucleotides are TGCAGCGTTTCGGGTCAGGGCGGTGGCTACACCTTC. Supplemented by reference TRBV29-1 and TRBJ1-2, the full variable domain reads SAVISQKPSRDICQRGTSLTIQCQVDSQVTMMFWYRQQPGQSLTLIATANQGSEATYESGFVIDKFPISRPNLTFSTLTVSNMSPEDSSIYLCSVSGQGGGYTFGSGTRLTVV.

The gene calls are TRBV7-9 and TRBJ1-2; 9 nucleotides align to TRBD1. Trimming cost V 5 bases and J 5 bases; bases outside gene matches: 12. The germline V gene encodes CDR1 SEHNR and CDR2 FQNEAQ (reference sequence). The CDR3 loop spans 16 amino acids. CDR3 bases: TGTGCCAGCAGCCTCACCGGACAGGGGAAGGGATATGGCTACACCTTC. It specifies CASSLTGQGKGYGYTF.

The chain carries TRBV5-1 and TRBJ2-3; tentative D call: TRBD2 (6 bases). CDR1 and CDR2 from the germline V gene are SGHRS and YFSETQ. This CDR3 comprises 13 residues. V was clipped by 3 bases and J by 6 bases, with 11 bases between them. The CDR3 loop is CASSWDLPDTQYF. CDR3 nucleotide sequence: TGCGCCAGCAGCTGGGACTTGCCCGATACGCAGTATTTT. Together with reference TRBV5-1 and TRBJ2-3, the CDR3 gives the full variable domain: KAGVTQTPRYLIKTRGQQVTLSCSPISGHRSVSWYQQTPGQGLQFLFEYFSETQRNKGNFPGRFSGRQFSNSRSEMNVSTLELGDSALYLCASSWDLPDTQYFGPGTRLTVL.